The 25 T cell receptor beta chains in this list originate from one sample, sequenced in a study of T cells in Graves' hyperthyroidism and ophthalmopathy. RNA transcripts provided the source from which TCR beta CDR3 regions were amplified. HTBI primers were employed in a first-round RT-PCR of the TCR CDR3. MiXCR was run by TCRdb on the multiplex PCR reads, yielding one entry per CDR3 protein. The sample holds about 480,000 distinct CDR3 sequences, about 20% seen once. Sequenced sample: blood. These receptors originate from a woman aged 70-85 years with Graves' ophthalmopathy.

This clonotype was seen ten or more times. The chain couples TRBV28 to TRBJ1-1; 9 nucleotides align to TRBD1. Trimming removed 8 bases from V and 4 bases from J; junction bases left unmatched: 2. Germline-derived CDR1 and CDR2 are MDHEN and SYDVKM. This CDR3 has 12 residues. In DNA, the CDR3 is TGTGCCAGCGGGACAGGGCTCACTGAAGCTTTCTTT. This encodes CASGTGLTEAFF.

The rearrangement uses TRBV12-5 and TRBJ1-6; D gene uncertain. V shed 1 base and J shed 13 bases, with 8 bases lying between them. CDR3 length: 12 amino acids. Germline V gives CDR1 LGHNT, CDR2 FRNRAP. This chain's CDR3 is CASGLDDSPLHF. The CDR3, as DNA: TGTGCTAGTGGTTTGGACGACTCTCCCCTCCACTTT.

The V gene is TRBV7-9, the J gene TRBJ2-1, with TRBD2 matching over 9 bases. Germline V lookup: CDR1 SEHNR, CDR2 FQNEAQ (reference sequence). After removal of 7 bases from V and 5 bases from J, the junction contained 12 bases not matched to a gene. The CDR3 length is 16 residues. The CDR3 bases are TGTGCCAGCAACAAGGCCCCTAGCGGGATAAACAATGAGCAGTTCTTC. This translates into CASNKAPSGINNEQFF. Full variable domain (outside the CDR3, taken from reference TRBV7-9 and TRBJ2-1): DTGVSQNPRHKITKRGQNVTFRCDPISEHNRLYWYRQTLGQGPEFLTYFQNEAQLEKSRLLSDRFSAERPKGSFSTLEIQRTEQGDSAMYLCASNKAPSGINNEQFFGPGTRLTVL.

DNA for the CDR3: TGTGCCAGCAGCGCATACGCGACTAGCGGGACCAACACCGGGGAGCTGTTTTTT. Translated, it gives CASSAYATSGTNTGELFF. The V and J genes are TRBV3-1 and TRBJ2-2; 11 nucleotides agree with TRBD2. CDR3 size: 18 residues. With 5 bases clipped from V and 2 bases from J, the junction kept 10 bases outside the gene matches. From germline, CDR1 is LGHDT and CDR2 YNNKEL (reference sequence).

This clonotype was observed a few times. The CDR3 coding sequence is TGCAGTGCGCGACCGGGACAGGGAAATGAAAAACTGTTTTTT. Translating it yields CSARPGQGNEKLFF. The chain links TRBV20-1 to TRBJ1-4; TRBD1 matches 9 bases. CDR3 length: 14 amino acids. The germline gives CDR1 DFQATT, CDR2 SNEGSKA (reference sequence). V shed 6 bases, J shed 5 bases, and the junction held 7 bases outside the gene matches.

This clonotype was recorded a few times. This rearrangement joins TRBV27 to TRBJ2-1; TRBD2 matches at 7 bases. Germline trimming cut 6 bases from V and 2 bases from J; bases unmatched to any gene: 10. Germline V gene sequence: CDR1 MNHEY, CDR2 SMNVEV (reference sequence). CDR3 length: 16 amino acids. CDR3 in DNA: TGTGCCAGCAGCTTCTCGCCCGGGAGGACCTACAATGAGCAGTTCTTC. Its translation is CASSFSPGRTYNEQFF.

A remark on this clonotype: One junction end does not reproduce the germline sequence, and a read error may be involved. The chain uses TRBV4-1 and TRBJ2-7; D is unclear. The CDR3 runs 15 residues. CDR1 is MGHRA, CDR2 YSYEKL, per germline. As DNA, the CDR3 is TGCGCCAGCAGCCAAGAGGTCAGCGTAACCTACGGGCAGTACTTC. Its protein is CASSQEVSVTYGQYF.

This clonotype has ten or more counts. The chain has TRBV7-8 and TRBJ1-1; 10 nucleotides align to TRBD1. CDR1 is SGHVS and CDR2 is FQNEAQ in the germline V gene. The CDR3 sequence is 14 residues long. Unmatched junction bases numbered 9, after V lost 4 bases and J lost 10 bases. CDR3 nucleotides: TGTGCCAGCAGCTACGGGACAGGGGTATTTAGAGCTTTCTTT. Translation: CASSYGTGVFRAFF.

This chain links TRBV18 with TRBJ2-3, with D perhaps TRBD1 or TRBD2 (5 bases each). Germline V CDR1 and CDR2: KGHSH, LQKENI. V lost 1 base and J 0 bases, leaving 14 bases between the germline ends. The CDR3 loop spans 17 amino acids. CDR3 sequence: CASSPQRSGTSTDTQYF. The CDR3 DNA sequence: TGTGCCAGCTCACCACAACGTTCCGGGACGAGCACAGATACGCAGTATTTT.

This clonotype was counted only a few times. This chain connects TRBV6-1 to TRBJ2-1; D is undetermined. The CDR3 extends over 19 amino acids. Trimming stripped 5 bases from V and 5 bases from J, with 28 bases between. Germline loops: CDR1 MNHNS, CDR2 SASEGT. The CDR3 DNA reads TGTGCCAGCAGTTCCCGCAACAGATTGACTCCCGTTTCCCACAATGAGCAGTTCTTC. Its protein product is CASSSRNRLTPVSHNEQFF.

CDR3 loop: CASSDSDRVELFF. CDR3 nucleotide sequence: TGTGCCAGTAGTGACTCCGACAGGGTAGAACTGTTTTTT. The gene calls are TRBV19 and TRBJ1-4; 7 positions match TRBD1. The germline V gene has CDR1 LNHDA and CDR2 SQIVND (reference sequence). Trimming cost V 5 bases and J 12 bases; bases outside gene matches: 9. This CDR3 spans 13 amino acids.

On this clonotype: The junction departs from the called germline gene at one end, perhaps through a read error. CDR3 loop: CAGSDNVENTEAFF. The CDR3 DNA is TGCGCCGGCAGCGACAACGTAGAGAACACTGAAGCTTTCTTT. The rearrangement links TRBV5-1 to TRBJ1-1; no clear D gene. The germline CDR1 and CDR2 sequences are SGHRS and YFSETQ. This CDR3 region has 14 residues.

CDR3 coding DNA: TGTGCCAGCAGCCAAGTCTGGACAGGGGGTAACGAGCAGTACTTC. It translates to CASSQVWTGGNEQYF. The gene calls are TRBV14 and TRBJ2-7, with 10 bases aligning to TRBD1. This CDR3 has 15 residues. V shed 1 base, J shed 5 bases, and the junction held 5 bases outside the gene matches. The V gene's germline CDR1 is SGHDN and CDR2 FVKESK.

The table lists this clonotype with a few counts. The chain has TRBV7-9 and TRBJ2-3; maybe TRBD1 (5 bases). Trimming took off 0 bases at V and 6 bases at J, with 7 bases between the two ends. CDR1 SEHNR and CDR2 FQNEAQ come from the germline V gene (reference sequence). This CDR3 has 13 amino acids. The CDR3 here is CASSLAQGDTQYF. The CDR3 DNA sequence: TGTGCCAGCAGCTTAGCGCAGGGCGATACGCAGTATTTT. The whole variable domain, filled in from reference TRBV7-9 and TRBJ2-3, reads DTGVSQNPRHKITKRGQNVTFRCDPISEHNRLYWYRQTLGQGPEFLTYFQNEAQLEKSRLLSDRFSAERPKGSFSTLEIQRTEQGDSAMYLCASSLAQGDTQYFGPGTRLTVL.

This chain uses TRBV4-3 with TRBJ1-1; the D gene is possibly TRBD1 (5 bases). Germline V gene data show CDR1 as LGHNA and CDR2 as YSLEER. This CDR3 is 15 amino acids long. Trimming took off 0 bases at V and 5 bases at J, with 13 bases between the two ends. The CDR3 protein is CASSQDRMGGTEAFF. CDR3 DNA sequence: TGCGCCAGCAGCCAAGATAGGATGGGGGGAACTGAAGCTTTCTTT.

The table lists this clonotype with a few counts. The rearrangement uses TRBV24-1 and TRBJ1-4; a weak D match, TRBD1 (5 bases). In germline, CDR1 is KGHDR, CDR2 SFDVKD. Trimming stripped 4 bases from V and 3 bases from J, with 14 bases between. This CDR3 contains 16 residues. The CDR3 DNA reads as TGTGCCACCAGTGAACCAGGGTCTGGAGCTAATGAAAAACTGTTTTTT. As protein: CATSEPGSGANEKLFF.

Ten or more counts support this clonotype. The chain has TRBV7-2 and TRBJ2-1; no firm D call. This CDR3 is 14 amino acids long. The germline V and J ends were trimmed by 2 bases and 4 bases, with 9 bases remaining between them. Germline CDR1 and CDR2: SGHTA and FQGNSA. CDR3 amino acids: CASSLPGLYNEQFF. CDR3 nucleotide sequence: TGTGCCAGCAGCTTACCCGGGTTGTACAATGAGCAGTTCTTC.

The CDR3 DNA sequence: TGCGCCAGCAGCTTGGAGACTAGCGGGATCCGAGAGGGGGAGACCCAGTACTTC. It codes for CASSLETSGIREGETQYF. The V and J genes are TRBV5-1 and TRBJ2-5; 11 bases map to TRBD2. CDR3 length equals 18 residues. Looked up from germline, CDR1 is SGHRS and CDR2 is YFSETQ. V lost 0 bases, J lost 5 bases, and 12 bases stayed unmatched.

The chain has TRBV12-3 or TRBV12-4 and TRBJ2-6, with D maybe TRBD1 (6 bases). V was trimmed by 6 bases and J by 4 bases, leaving 13 bases between them. The CDR3 consists of 15 residues. CDR3: CASSYWTAGANVLTF. CDR3 nucleotides: TGTGCCAGCAGCTATTGGACAGCCGGGGCCAACGTCCTGACTTTC.

In this sample, this clonotype turned up many times. The rearrangement joins TRBV2 to TRBJ2-5; TRBD2 agrees at 11 bases. Unmatched junction bases numbered 6, after V lost 5 bases and J lost 4 bases. There are 15 residues in the CDR3. The germline gives CDR1 SNHLY, CDR2 FYNNEI. The CDR3 protein is CASSPTTSGVETQYF. The CDR3 nucleotides are TGTGCCAGCAGTCCAACGACTAGCGGGGTAGAGACCCAGTACTTC.

This clonotype was seen only a few times. The chain employs TRBV12-3 or TRBV12-4 and TRBJ2-3; TRBD2 matches at 9 bases. Trimming cost V 5 bases and J 7 bases; bases outside gene matches: 13. This CDR3 has 16 residues. CDR3 in DNA: TGTGCCAGCAGTCCCCGGGGTAGCGGGAGTAGAAATACGCAGTATTTT. Amino acid sequence: CASSPRGSGSRNTQYF.

Remarks on this clonotype: Possible read error: a much larger clone is one base away. The chain combines TRBV6-5 with TRBJ2-7; unclear D gene. This CDR3 is built from 12 residues. Germline V gene sequence: CDR1 MNHEY, CDR2 SVGAGI. The CDR3 bases are TGTGCCATCAGTTCCCCGGCCTACGAGCAGTACTTC. This gives the protein CAISSPAYEQYF.

The chain is built from TRBV12-3 or TRBV12-4 and TRBJ2-1; 7 positions agree with TRBD2. V gave up 6 bases and J gave up 9 bases; unmatched junction bases: 8. The length of the CDR3 is 13 residues. The CDR3 DNA reads TGTGCCAGCAGAAGGACCGCGGGGGTTGAGCAGTTCTTC. It encodes CASRRTAGVEQFF.

This clonotype has a count of ten or more. The rearrangement links TRBV12-3 or TRBV12-4 to TRBJ2-7; 8 bases fit TRBD1. V was pared by 6 bases and J by 3 bases, with 7 bases of the junction left unmatched. This CDR3 has 14 residues. CDR3 sequence: CASSRDRRLYEQYF. As DNA, the CDR3 is TGTGCCAGCAGCCGGGACAGGCGACTCTACGAGCAGTACTTC.

The chain combines TRBV6-1 with TRBJ1-1; D is unclear. Germline V CDR1 and CDR2: MNHNS, SASEGT. This CDR3 comprises 13 residues. V shed 8 bases and J shed 1 base, with 11 bases lying between them. In DNA form, the CDR3 reads TGTGCCAGCCCGGAACAGTCGAACACTGAAGCTTTCTTT. Residues: CASPEQSNTEAFF.